The clone carrying this T cell receptor (beta chain) was seen at least ten times. Its target is unknown. Thyroid surgery was performed in patients who had received no treatment beforehand. These data are taken from a study of metastatic and nonmetastatic thyroid tumors. Turning to the study itself: Repertoires of blood and of tissue (tumor or nodule) from malignant and benign thyroid patients were compared. Study-level findings and limits: Within blood and tumor, benign nodules reportedly had significantly lower TCR beta diversity than malignant thyroid tumors did.

TCRdb reanalyzed the PCR reads with MiXCR. The sample records approximately 22,000 clones, about an eighth being singletons. Sequenced material: blood. The sequence derives from a female donor with papillary thyroid cancer or a benign thyroid nodule (not recorded which). Some clones in this sample may be carry-over from other donors' samples.

The CDR3 DNA is TGTGCCAGTAGCCGACCTATTTCGGGAGATACGCAGTATTTT. It is translated as CASSRPISGDTQYF. V is TRBV19 and J is TRBJ2-3; D gene unclear. CDR3 size: 14 residues. V lost 6 bases, J lost 5 bases, and 15 bases lay in between. Germline loops: CDR1 LNHDA, CDR2 SQIVND (reference sequence).